These 22 T cell receptor beta chains came from one sample sequenced in a study of cytomegalovirus exposure and HLA in healthy donors. Primers included in the PCR were 60 Vbeta and 13 Jbeta primers. The method was immunoSEQ multiplex PCR; TCRdb's version includes in-frame clones alone and lacks a portion of them. This sample's table has 100,000 to 150,000 clones. The source material was PBMCs. The receptors stem from a man aged 35-49 years in good health and CMV-seronegative.

J is TRBJ2-6 and V is TRBV4-1; D is unclear. Trimming pared 4 bases from V and 4 bases from J, leaving 8 bases between. This CDR3 spans 14 amino acids. Per the germline V gene, CDR1 is MGHRA and CDR2 is YSYEKL. The CDR3 loop is CASSPLSGANVLTF. CDR3 sequence (DNA): TGCGCCAGCAGCCCGTTATCGGGGGCCAACGTCCTGACTTTC.

CDR3 amino acids: CASSQEAGRGYEQYF. The CDR3 nucleotides are TGCGCCAGCAGCCAAGAAGCGGGACGTGGCTACGAGCAGTACTTC. The chain uses TRBV4-3 and TRBJ2-7, with 7 bases that match TRBD2. The CDR3 runs to 15 residues. Germline CDR1 is LGHNA and CDR2 is YSLEER. The trim removed 0 bases at V and 3 bases at J, leaving 5 bases unmatched.

V gene TRBV9 combines with J gene TRBJ1-2, with TRBD1 identical over 10 bases. The germline gives CDR1 SGDLS, CDR2 YYNGEE. The CDR3 runs 16 residues. V trimming: 3 bases; J trimming: 1 base; junction bases outside the gene matches: 6. For the CDR3, the DNA is TGTGCCAGCAGCGACCGGGGGACAGGGGTTAACTATGGCTACACCTTC. Its translation: CASSDRGTGVNYGYTF.

This chain links TRBV28 with TRBJ2-1, with 12 positions matching TRBD2. The J segment lost 4 bases and the V segment lost 5 bases, leaving 3 bases of the junction unmatched. CDR3 length equals 15 residues. Germline V gives CDR1 MDHEN, CDR2 SYDVKM. In DNA form, the CDR3 reads TGTGCCAGCAGTCTGACTAGCGGGAGATACAATGAGCAGTTCTTC. Amino acids: CASSLTSGRYNEQFF.

This rearrangement joins TRBV7-6 to TRBJ1-5, with TRBD1 identical over 10 bases. Trimming cost V 1 base and J 2 bases; bases outside gene matches: 5. The CDR3 loop spans 17 amino acids. Germline values: CDR1 SGHVS, CDR2 FNYEAQ. The CDR3 is CASSLVGGTGGNQPQHF. In DNA form, the CDR3 reads TGTGCCAGCAGCTTAGTAGGGGGGACAGGGGGCAATCAGCCCCAGCATTTT.

The rearrangement uses TRBV5-4 and TRBJ2-7; TRBD1 matches at 7 bases. Germline V CDR1 and CDR2: SGHNT, YYREEE (reference sequence). Trimming at V came to 0 bases and at J to 0 bases, leaving 3 bases not matched to a gene. This CDR3 has 15 amino acids. The CDR3 coding sequence is TGTGCCAGCAGCTTGGCAGGGGGTTCCTCCTACGAGCAGTACTTC. Amino acid sequence: CASSLAGGSSYEQYF.

The chain links TRBV7-2 to TRBJ2-1; TRBD2 agrees at 10 bases. Germline CDR1 SGHTA, CDR2 FQGNSA. V dropped 1 base and J dropped 4; count of bases not matched to a gene: 4. This CDR3 region has 16 residues. CDR3 sequence reads: CASSLGSSGRYNEQFF. CDR3 nucleotide sequence: TGTGCCAGCAGCTTAGGGAGTAGCGGGAGGTACAATGAGCAGTTCTTC.

This chain uses TRBV19 with TRBJ2-3, with 13 bases matching TRBD2. V was clipped by 6 bases and J by 2 bases; unmatched bases: 2. Germline V gene lookup returns CDR1 LNHDA and CDR2 SQIVND (reference sequence). The CDR3 runs to 15 residues. Here the CDR3 reads CASRLAGGVTDTQYF. In nucleotides, the CDR3 is TGTGCCAGTAGACTAGCGGGAGGGGTCACAGATACGCAGTATTTT.

The V gene is TRBV6-5, the J gene TRBJ1-1, with 7 bases that match TRBD1. The CDR3 has 14 residues. J was trimmed by 2 bases and V by 4 bases; bases with no gene match: 4. The germline V gene has CDR1 MNHEY and CDR2 SVGAGI. The CDR3 protein is CASSFRGINTEAFF. CDR3 nucleotide sequence: TGTGCCAGCAGTTTCAGGGGGATTAACACTGAAGCTTTCTTT.

The V gene is TRBV7-2, the J gene TRBJ2-5; TRBD2 is a possible D gene (6 bases). Looked up from germline, CDR1 is SGHTA and CDR2 is FQGNSA. The V and J ends lost 5 bases and 4 bases respectively, with 17 bases between them. The CDR3 extends over 15 amino acids. This chain's CDR3 is CASSPTRSGGETQYF. The CDR3 DNA follows: TGTGCCAGCAGCCCGACTAGATCTGGGGGAGAGACCCAGTACTTC. The whole variable domain, filled in from reference TRBV7-2 and TRBJ2-5, reads GAGVSQSPSNKVTEKGKDVELRCDPISGHTALYWYRQSLGQGLEFLIYFQGNSAPDKSGLPSDRFSAERTGGSVSTLTIQRTQQEDSAVYLCASSPTRSGGETQYFGPGTRLLVL.

V gene TRBV7-6 combines with J gene TRBJ2-1; 8 bases are shared with TRBD1. V lost 4 bases and J lost 4; bases outside the gene matches: 9. Germline values: CDR1 SGHVS, CDR2 FNYEAQ. The CDR3 is made up of 16 amino acids. CDR3 sequence (DNA): TGTGCCAGCAGCTCAACCGGGACAGGATCTTACAATGAGCAGTTCTTC. Its translation is CASSSTGTGSYNEQFF.

The J gene is TRBJ1-2, the V gene TRBV5-1; no reliable D call. Deletions cut 4 bases from V and 2 bases from J, with 12 bases between. The length of the CDR3 is 14 residues. Germline V gene data show CDR1 as SGHRS and CDR2 as YFSETQ. The CDR3 protein is CASSPTPGNYGYTF. CDR3 DNA: TGCGCCAGCAGCCCCACGCCGGGAAACTATGGCTACACCTTC.

The J gene is TRBJ1-1, the V gene TRBV9; maybe TRBD1 (5 bases). Germline-derived CDR1 and CDR2 are SGDLS and YYNGEE. The V and J ends lost 0 bases and 7 bases respectively, with 16 bases between them. CDR3 length: 15 amino acids. DNA for the CDR3: TGTGCCAGCAGCGTAGGGCAGGGATCCGTCGGTGAAGCTTTCTTT. This translates into CASSVGQGSVGEAFF.

This chain uses TRBV6-1 with TRBJ2-7; D uncertain. The germline gives CDR1 MNHNS, CDR2 SASEGT. The CDR3 runs to 11 residues. Trimming removed 3 bases from V and 2 bases from J, with 2 bases in between. In DNA form, the CDR3 reads TGTGCCAGCAGTGACACCTACGAGCAGTACTTC. This encodes CASSDTYEQYF.

Notes on this clone: Sequence at one end of the junction differs from germline and may be a read error. The chain uses TRBV10-2 and TRBJ1-4; D unclear. CDR1 WSHSY and CDR2 SAAADI come from the germline V gene. The CDR3 length is 15 residues. The CDR3 loop reads CAISSSGLTNEKLFF. For the CDR3, the DNA is TGCGCCATCAGTTCCAGCGGTCTCACTAATGAAAAACTGTTTTTT.

This sequence joins TRBV30 and TRBJ2-6; D is perhaps TRBD1 (6 bases). V dropped 2 bases and J dropped 2 bases, with 10 bases sitting between them. Germline CDR1 reads GTSNPN; CDR2 reads SVGIG (reference sequence). The CDR3 covers 15 residues. The CDR3 coding sequence is TGTGCCTGGAGTAAACAGGGTGCTGGGGCCAACGTCCTGACTTTC. Translated: CAWSKQGAGANVLTF.

V usage is TRBV6-1 and J usage is TRBJ2-7, with a weak D call TRBD1 (6 bases). This CDR3 contains 13 residues. V was pared by 3 bases and J by 3 bases, with 9 bases between. Germline V gives CDR1 MNHNS, CDR2 SASEGT. CDR3 in DNA: TGTGCCAGCAGTGATGGGGGCCTCTACGAGCAGTACTTC. Protein: CASSDGGLYEQYF.

The rearrangement joins TRBV4-1 to TRBJ1-2, with a tentative D call TRBD1 (6 bases). The CDR3 runs 15 residues. Germline V gene sequence: CDR1 MGHRA, CDR2 YSYEKL. Trimming removed 0 bases from V and 2 bases from J, with 10 bases in between. CDR3: CASSQDRGPNYGYTF. Written as DNA, the CDR3 is TGCGCCAGCAGCCAAGACAGGGGACCGAACTATGGCTACACCTTC.

The rearrangement links TRBV30 to TRBJ1-6; 9 bases are shared with TRBD1. Germline V gene sequence: CDR1 GTSNPN, CDR2 SVGIG (reference sequence). The V and J ends lost 2 bases and 5 bases, in that order; junction bases with no gene match: 16. The CDR3 is 19 residues long. Here the CDR3 reads CAWSLRSWGQGYDNSPLHF. The CDR3 DNA is TGTGCCTGGAGTCTTAGATCCTGGGGACAGGGCTACGATAATTCACCCCTCCACTTT. The full variable domain, rest sourced from reference TRBV30 and TRBJ1-6, is SQTIHQWPATLVQPVGSPLSLECTVEGTSNPNLYWYRQAAGRGLQLLFYSVGIGQISSEVPQNLSASRPQDRQFILSSKKLLLSDSGFYLCAWSLRSWGQGYDNSPLHFGNGTRLTVT.

Worth noting for this clone: At one of its ends the junction is not consistent with the germline gene, which may arise from a read error. This same CDR3 is encoded by further DNA sequences in the sample. The V gene is TRBV5-1, the J gene TRBJ1-3; D is uncertain. Looked up from germline, CDR1 is SGHRS and CDR2 is YFSETQ. The CDR3 consists of 15 residues. In DNA form, the CDR3 reads TGCGCTAGCAGCACTGATACCCGGTCTGGAAACACCATATATTTT. This codes for CASSTDTRSGNTIYF.

As for this clone: An end of the junction does not agree with germline; a read error may underlie this. In nucleotides, the CDR3 is TGTGCTAGCAGCGGAAGACAGGGAGAGACCCAGTACTTC. Protein: CASSGRQGETQYF. V and J are TRBV7-7 and TRBJ2-5, with 7 nucleotides matching TRBD1. Per germline, CDR1 SSHAT and CDR2 FNYEAQ (reference sequence). The CDR3 is 13 amino acids. Combining the CDR3 with reference TRBV7-7 and TRBJ2-5 gives the whole variable domain GAGVSQSPRYKVTKRGQDVTLRCDPISSHATLYWYQQALGQGPEFLTYFNYEAQPDKSGLPSDRFSAERPEGSISTLTIQRTEQRDSAMYRCASSGRQGETQYFGPGTRLLVL.

The chain carries TRBV15 and TRBJ2-5; 12 bases agree with TRBD2. The CDR3 is 19 amino acids. Germline CDR1 LNHNV, CDR2 YYDKDF (reference sequence). Trimming at V came to 0 bases and at J to 4 bases, leaving 12 bases not matched to a gene. The CDR3 DNA sequence: TGTGCCACCAGCAGAGATTTAGGTCTAGCGGGAGGGCGGGGAGAGACCCAGTACTTC. Translated: CATSRDLGLAGGRGETQYF.